This T cell receptor beta chain is from a study of blood T cell repertoires in COVID-19. This CDR3 is built from 18 residues. CDR1 is SGDLS, CDR2 YYNGEE, per germline. V lost 1 base to trimming and J lost 0 bases; unmatched junction nucleotides: 6. Assay used: immunoSEQ multiplex PCR; TCRdb lists only in-frame clones, some missing. The sample shows about 54,000 clones, 75% to 90% of them seen only once. The origin of this receptor is a human donor in a cohort sampled during active COVID-19. The chain combines TRBV9 with TRBJ2-6, with 8 bases identical to TRBD1. Sequenced: peripheral blood. Here the CDR3 reads CASSVSGQVHSGANVLTF. As DNA, the CDR3 is TGTGCCAGCAGCGTATCGGGACAGGTCCACTCTGGGGCCAACGTCCTGACTTTC.